The rows below give T cell receptor beta chains drawn from one sample of a study of cytomegalovirus exposure and HLA in healthy donors. The table came from immunoSEQ multiplex PCR; TCRdb's copy has only in-frame clones and leaves some out. The sample contains some 210,000 clones, 70% to 85% of which appear only once. Sequencing was done on a sample of PBMCs. The source is a male donor in good health and CMV-seronegative. Both conserved end residues are part of each CDR3.

>TRBV7-3
CASSRLSGGTYNEQFF
>TRBV5-1
CASSLQQGRWTEQFF
>TRBV5-4
CASSLRWGLGTGANTEAFF
>TRBV7-9
CASSPRQSTDTQYF
>TRBV7-9
CASSWDPGLFGYTF
>TRBV5-1
CASSWGGTQYEQYF
>TRBV28
CASSTGDGTAHCHF
>TRBV5-6
CASSSVNSKSYNEQFF
>TRBV15
CATREGSGSSNEQYF
>TRBV15
CATSRDGLRGFNEKLFF
>TRBV2
CASGEVPGNTIYF
>TRBV7-9
CASTPTEGVLYF
>TRBV6-1
CASSEQGLAGDSYEQYF
>TRBV28
CASSSRKIGTSGLNTGELFF
>TRBV5-1
CASSLGRRSYNEQFF
>TRBV9
CASSGTGTFNYGYTF
>TRBV7-7
CASSPDDRGLGETQYF
>TRBV27
CASSPGQGGYQETQYF
>TRBV9
CASTRGTDSEAFF
>TRBV2
CASNRVSNEQYF
>TRBV6-6
CASSADTNQPQHF
>TRBV7-8
CASSLGSSGSPYEQYF